A single sample is the source of the 2 T cell receptor beta chains below, sequenced in a study of blood T cell repertoires in COVID-19. Generated by immunoSEQ multiplex PCR, the TCRdb table keeps only in-frame clones and is missing some. This table holds some 300,000 clones, more than 70% found once. Material: PBMCs or T cells enriched from blood (not recorded which). The receptor set was obtained from a woman aged 55-75 years in a cohort exposed to, infected with or recovered from COVID-19 (not recorded which).

The V and J genes are TRBV7-9 and TRBJ1-1; TRBD1 agrees at 7 bases. This CDR3 comprises 15 residues. Germline CDR1 reads SEHNR; CDR2 reads FQNEAQ (reference sequence). Trimming cost V 2 bases and J 0 bases; bases outside gene matches: 3. The CDR3 protein is CASSLIQGLNTEAFF. The CDR3 coding sequence is TGTGCCAGCAGCTTAATACAGGGGTTGAACACTGAAGCTTTCTTT.

J is TRBJ2-3 and V is TRBV9; 9 nucleotides line up with TRBD2. Germline V gene lookup returns CDR1 SGDLS and CDR2 YYNGEE. This CDR3 has 15 residues. V trimming: 0 bases; J trimming: 4 bases; junction bases outside the gene matches: 3. The CDR3 loop reads CASSVDSGSPDTQYF. In DNA, the CDR3 is TGTGCCAGCAGCGTAGATAGCGGGAGCCCAGATACGCAGTATTTT.